This TCR beta chain was sequenced in a study of blood T cell repertoires in COVID-19. TCRdb's copy holds only in-frame clones and misses some; the assay was immunoSEQ multiplex PCR. The table has about 200,000 clones, approximately 80% seen once. With 4 bases clipped from V and 14 bases from J, the junction kept 10 bases outside the gene matches. This CDR3 region has 14 residues. Looked up from germline, CDR1 is MNHEY and CDR2 is SVGAGI. V gene TRBV6-5 combines with J gene TRBJ1-6; 8 nucleotides align to TRBD1. Sequencing was performed on PBMCs or T cells enriched from blood (not recorded which). This sequence originates from a man in his forties who had recovered from COVID-19. The CDR3 DNA reads TGTGCCAGCAGTTTCGACAGGGGCGGCGGGGCCCTCCACTTT. The encoded protein is CASSFDRGGGALHF.